This entry concerns a single T cell receptor beta chain. Its target is unknown. The CDR3 is 15 amino acids. Germline assignment: CDR1 ENHRY and CDR2 SYGVKD. V lost 0 bases and J lost 5, with 11 bases in between. These data are taken from a study of OX40 agonist ivuxolimab in advanced cancers. Study-wide background: Eligibility rules accepted prior anti-PD-1, anti-PD-L1 or anti-CTLA-4 therapy, and around 44% had some. Overall study results and limits: Partial responders treated at 0.1-3.0 mg/kg exhibited clonal expansion among the lowest measured. Some patients without response likewise showed low normalized clonal expansion.

Assay: immunoSEQ multiplex PCR; the TCRdb copy retains only in-frame clones and omits some. The repertoire holds 50,000 to 60,000 clones, with over 85% as singletons. Researchers took blood at baseline, on cycle 4 day 1, and on cycle 7 day 1. This sequence was found in an adult with an advanced solid tumor such as melanoma, head and neck, liver or kidney cancer. The V gene is TRBV10-3, the J gene TRBJ1-5, with a tentative D call TRBD1 (5 bases). The specimen was CD4+ or CD8+ T cells sorted from blood, collected in a trial of the OX40 agonist ivuxolimab. Here the CDR3 reads CAISESQGGDQPQHF. Here the CDR3 DNA reads TGTGCCATCAGTGAGTCTCAGGGTGGGGATCAGCCCCAGCATTTT.